This T cell receptor beta chain was captured by sequencing in a study of human T cells and chemical hapten exposure. The CDR3 covers 13 residues. V lost 1 base, J lost 2 bases, and 5 bases lay in between. Stated time point: pre-sensitization, week 0. The treatment: therapeutic diphenylcyclopropenone sensitization with weekly scalp DPC. Donation of samples came from alopecia patients who were 18 to 70 years old and suitable for DPC. The library gave individual cDNA molecules unique molecular identifiers. TCRdb re-derived calls from the RACE reads in MiXCR, one entry per CDR3 protein. Here the sample spans approximately 100,000 distinct CDR3 sequences, 9% to 15% being singletons.

The chain recombines TRBV12-3 or TRBV12-4 with TRBJ2-5, with D unclear. The source was whole blood, collected in connection with sensitization to the hapten diphenylcyclopropenone (DPC). This clonotype was obtained from a woman aged 45-59 years with alopecia areata. Some clones in this sample may be carry-over from other donors' samples. CDR3: CASSLVNQETQYF. CDR3 bases: TGTGCCAGCAGTTTAGTTAATCAAGAGACCCAGTACTTC.